Sequencing of this TCR beta chain was carried out in a study of blood T cell repertoires in COVID-19. About the research overall: Donors in the United States, Italy and Spain gave samples during acute or convalescent COVID-19. PBMCs, B-cell-depleted T cells, or T cells provided the cDNA or gDNA that made up the material.

With 4 bases clipped from V and 1 base from J, the junction kept 3 bases outside the gene matches. CDR3 length: 14 residues. From germline, CDR1 is KGHSH and CDR2 LQKENI. Original processing notes: Cell counts per sample came from amplifying reference gene primers. Profiled with immunoSEQ multiplex PCR; TCRdb holds only in-frame clones, not every one. V and J calls and clone size are as listed in that table; D and trimming were resolved from the DNA. This table holds over 140,000 clones, about 79% found once. This clone was counted once. The same CDR3 is also encoded by other DNA sequences in this sample.

The receptor's source is a woman over 75 with active or convalescent COVID-19. This chain joins TRBV18 and TRBJ1-1; 7 bases map to TRBD1. Specimen: peripheral blood. CDR3 in DNA: TGTGCCAGCTCACGGGACAGAAAGAACACTGAAGCTTTCTTT. This sequence encodes CASSRDRKNTEAFF. Full variable domain (outside the CDR3, taken from reference TRBV18 and TRBJ1-1): NAGVMQNPRHLVRRRGQEARLRCSPMKGHSHVYWYRQLPEEGLKFMVYLQKENIIDESGMPKERFSAEFPKEGPSILRIQQVVRGDSAAYFCASSRDRKNTEAFFGQGTRLTVV.